These 5 T cell receptor beta chains were sequenced from one sample in a study of cytomegalovirus exposure and HLA in healthy donors. TCRdb keeps only in-frame clones here, not all; method: immunoSEQ multiplex PCR. This table has 250,000 to 400,000 clones, roughly 88% appearing once. The sequenced sample was PBMCs. These receptors all come from a young man in good health and CMV-seronegative.

V usage is TRBV7-2 and J usage is TRBJ1-1; weak D call: TRBD1 (6 bases). Germline CDR1 is SGHTA and CDR2 is FQGNSA. The V end lost 0 bases, the J end lost 0 bases, and 11 bases lay between the germline ends. There are 16 residues in the CDR3. In DNA, the CDR3 is TGTGCCAGCAGCTTAGCTACAGGACAGATGAACACTGAAGCTTTCTTT. Protein product: CASSLATGQMNTEAFF. The whole variable domain, remainder taken from reference TRBV7-2 and TRBJ1-1, is GAGVSQSPSNKVTEKGKDVELRCDPISGHTALYWYRQSLGQGLEFLIYFQGNSAPDKSGLPSDRFSAERTGGSVSTLTIQRTQQEDSAVYLCASSLATGQMNTEAFFGQGTRLTVV.

V gene TRBV7-9 combines with J gene TRBJ1-4; a weak D match, TRBD1 (6 bases). CDR3 size: 17 residues. In germline, CDR1 is SEHNR, CDR2 FQNEAQ (reference sequence). The V gene lost 1 base and the J gene lost 0 bases, with 12 bases spanning the gap. CDR3 nucleotide sequence: TGTGCCAGCAGCTTAGGGGACAATTACCCAACTAATGAAAAACTGTTTTTT. The encoded protein is CASSLGDNYPTNEKLFF.

This chain uses TRBV5-1 with TRBJ1-5; D might be TRBD1 (5 bases). Germline CDR1 is SGHRS and CDR2 is YFSETQ. Trimming took 1 base from V and 3 from J, leaving 8 bases between them. CDR3 length: 14 amino acids. The CDR3 sequence is CASSLWGLNQPQHF. CDR3 DNA sequence: TGCGCCAGCAGCTTGTGGGGCCTCAATCAGCCCCAGCATTTT.

This clone appeared once. J is TRBJ1-1 and V is TRBV5-4; 7 bases fit TRBD1. The CDR3 has 14 amino acids. Germline V gene sequence: CDR1 SGHNT, CDR2 YYREEE (reference sequence). V dropped 2 bases and J dropped 4; count of bases not matched to a gene: 5. The CDR3 DNA is TGTGCCAGCAGCTTACAGGGGCGGACCACTGAAGCTTTCTTT. This encodes CASSLQGRTTEAFF.

The chain is built from TRBV12-5 and TRBJ2-2; 8 bases are a match to TRBD1. CDR3 size: 14 residues. Germline V gene lookup returns CDR1 LGHNT and CDR2 FRNRAP. The trim removed 10 bases at V and 6 bases at J, leaving 10 bases unmatched. In nucleotides, the CDR3 is TGTGCTATACAGGGGGTAGTTGGTGCCGGGGAGCTGTTTTTT. It is translated as CAIQGVVGAGELFF.